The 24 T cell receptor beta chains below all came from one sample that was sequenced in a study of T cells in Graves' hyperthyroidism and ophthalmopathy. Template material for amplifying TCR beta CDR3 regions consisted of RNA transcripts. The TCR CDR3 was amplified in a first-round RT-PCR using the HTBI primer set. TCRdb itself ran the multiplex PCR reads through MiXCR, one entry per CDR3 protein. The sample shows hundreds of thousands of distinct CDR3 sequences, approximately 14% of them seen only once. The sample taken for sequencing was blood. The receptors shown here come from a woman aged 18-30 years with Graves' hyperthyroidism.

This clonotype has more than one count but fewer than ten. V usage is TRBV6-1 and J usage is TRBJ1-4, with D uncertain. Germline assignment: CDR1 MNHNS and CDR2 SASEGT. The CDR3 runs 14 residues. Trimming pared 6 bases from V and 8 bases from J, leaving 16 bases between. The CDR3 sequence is CASRKTGRTEKLFF. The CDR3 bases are TGTGCCAGCAGGAAGACGGGTCGGACCGAAAAACTGTTTTTT.

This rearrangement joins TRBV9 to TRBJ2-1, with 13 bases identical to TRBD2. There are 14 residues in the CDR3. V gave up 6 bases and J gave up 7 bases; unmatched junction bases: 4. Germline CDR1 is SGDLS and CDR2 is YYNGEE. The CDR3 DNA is TGTGCCAGCACCTCGGGACTAGCGGGGAATGAGCAGTTCTTC. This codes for CASTSGLAGNEQFF.

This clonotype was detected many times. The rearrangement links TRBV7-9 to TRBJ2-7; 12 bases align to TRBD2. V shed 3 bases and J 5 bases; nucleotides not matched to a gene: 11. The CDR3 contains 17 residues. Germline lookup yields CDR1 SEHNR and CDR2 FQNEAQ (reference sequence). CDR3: CASSLETGLAGYNEQYF. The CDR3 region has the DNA TGTGCCAGCAGCTTGGAAACAGGACTAGCGGGATATAACGAGCAGTACTTC. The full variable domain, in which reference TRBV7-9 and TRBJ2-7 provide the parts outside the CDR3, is DTGVSQNPRHKITKRGQNVTFRCDPISEHNRLYWYRQTLGQGPEFLTYFQNEAQLEKSRLLSDRFSAERPKGSFSTLEIQRTEQGDSAMYLCASSLETGLAGYNEQYFGPGTRLTVT.

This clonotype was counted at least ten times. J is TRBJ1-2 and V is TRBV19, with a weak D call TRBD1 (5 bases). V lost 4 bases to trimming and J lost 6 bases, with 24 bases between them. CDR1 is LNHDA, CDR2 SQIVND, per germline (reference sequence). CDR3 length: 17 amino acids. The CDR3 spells CASSTPGRRSVGDGYTF. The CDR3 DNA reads TGTGCCAGTAGTACACCGGGACGGCGATCGGTCGGGGATGGCTACACCTTC.

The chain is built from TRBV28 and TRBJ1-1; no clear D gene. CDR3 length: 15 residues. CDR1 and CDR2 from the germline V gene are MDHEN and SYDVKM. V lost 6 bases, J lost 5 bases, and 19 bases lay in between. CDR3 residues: CASSPPVRAATEAFF. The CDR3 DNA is TGTGCCAGCAGCCCCCCAGTCCGGGCGGCTACTGAAGCTTTCTTT.

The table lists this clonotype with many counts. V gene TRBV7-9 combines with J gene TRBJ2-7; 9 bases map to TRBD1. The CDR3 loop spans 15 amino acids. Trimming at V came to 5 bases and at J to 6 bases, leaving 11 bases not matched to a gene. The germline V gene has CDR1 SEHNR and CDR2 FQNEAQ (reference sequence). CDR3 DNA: TGTGCCAGCAGCATAAGCTCCGGGACAGGGCCCGAGCAGTACTTC. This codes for CASSISSGTGPEQYF.

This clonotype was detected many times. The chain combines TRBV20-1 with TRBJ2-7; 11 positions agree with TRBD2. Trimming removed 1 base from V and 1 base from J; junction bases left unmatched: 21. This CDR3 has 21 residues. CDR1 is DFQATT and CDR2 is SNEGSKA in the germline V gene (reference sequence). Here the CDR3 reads CSARAPLLLAGVSAESYEQYF. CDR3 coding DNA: TGCAGTGCTAGAGCCCCACTACTACTAGCGGGAGTGTCGGCGGAATCCTACGAGCAGTACTTC.

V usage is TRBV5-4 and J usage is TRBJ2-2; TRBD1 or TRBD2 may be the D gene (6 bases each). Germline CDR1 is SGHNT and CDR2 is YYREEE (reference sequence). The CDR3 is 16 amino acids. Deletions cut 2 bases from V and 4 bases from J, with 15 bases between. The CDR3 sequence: CASSFGGRLSTGELFF. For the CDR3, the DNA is TGTGCCAGCAGCTTTGGGGGGCGACTAAGCACCGGGGAGCTGTTTTTT. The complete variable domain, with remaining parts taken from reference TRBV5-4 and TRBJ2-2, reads ETGVTQSPTHLIKTRGQQVTLRCSSQSGHNTVSWYQQALGQGPQFIFQYYREEENGRGNFPPRFSGLQFPNYSSELNVNALELDDSALYLCASSFGGRLSTGELFFGEGSRLTVL.

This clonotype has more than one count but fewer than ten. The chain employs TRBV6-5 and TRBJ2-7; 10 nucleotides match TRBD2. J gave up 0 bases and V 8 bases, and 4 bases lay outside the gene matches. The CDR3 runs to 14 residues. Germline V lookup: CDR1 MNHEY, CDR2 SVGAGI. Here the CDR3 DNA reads TGTGCCAGCCGTACTAGCGGGACCTCCTACGAGCAGTACTTC. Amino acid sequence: CASRTSGTSYEQYF.

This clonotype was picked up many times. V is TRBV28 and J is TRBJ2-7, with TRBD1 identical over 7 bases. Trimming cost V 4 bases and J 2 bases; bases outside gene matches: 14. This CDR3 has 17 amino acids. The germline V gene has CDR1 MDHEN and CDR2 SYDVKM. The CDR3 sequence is CASSSGKGQPLTYEQYF. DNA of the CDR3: TGTGCCAGCAGTTCGGGGAAGGGACAGCCCCTGACCTACGAGCAGTACTTC.

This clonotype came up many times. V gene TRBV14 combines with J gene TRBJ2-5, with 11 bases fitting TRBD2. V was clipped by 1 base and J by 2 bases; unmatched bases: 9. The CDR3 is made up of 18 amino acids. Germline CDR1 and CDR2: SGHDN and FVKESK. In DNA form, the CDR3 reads TGTGCCAGCAGCCAAGGGCTAGCGGGAGGACGAATACAAGAGACCCAGTACTTC. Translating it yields CASSQGLAGGRIQETQYF. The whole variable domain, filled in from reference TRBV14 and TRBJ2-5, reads EAGVTQFPSHSVIEKGQTVTLRCDPISGHDNLYWYRRVMGKEIKFLLHFVKESKQDESGMPNNRFLAERTGGTYSTLKVQPAELEDSGVYFCASSQGLAGGRIQETQYFGPGTRLLVL.

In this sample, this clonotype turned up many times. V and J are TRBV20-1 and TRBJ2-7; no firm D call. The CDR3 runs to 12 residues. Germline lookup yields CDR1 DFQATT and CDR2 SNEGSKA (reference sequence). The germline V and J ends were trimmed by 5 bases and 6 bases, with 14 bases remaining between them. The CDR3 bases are TGCAGTGCTCCGAGTATCGGAAGCGAGCAGTACTTC. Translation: CSAPSIGSEQYF.

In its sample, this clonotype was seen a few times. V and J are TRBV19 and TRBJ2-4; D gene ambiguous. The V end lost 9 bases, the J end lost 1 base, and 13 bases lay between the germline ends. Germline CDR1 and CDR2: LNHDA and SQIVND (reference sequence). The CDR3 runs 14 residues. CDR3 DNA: TGTGCCAGCGCTCCCGGTGGGGCCAAAAACATTCAGTACTTC. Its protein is CASAPGGAKNIQYF.

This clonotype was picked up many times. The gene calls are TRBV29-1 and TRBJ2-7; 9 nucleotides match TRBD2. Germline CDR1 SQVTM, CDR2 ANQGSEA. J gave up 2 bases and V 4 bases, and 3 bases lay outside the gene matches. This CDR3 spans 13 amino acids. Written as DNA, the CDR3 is TGCAGCGTTGTAGCGGGGGCGACCTACGAGCAGTACTTC. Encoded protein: CSVVAGATYEQYF.

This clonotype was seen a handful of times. This CDR3 is CASSLLVLETQYF. CDR3 coding DNA: TGTGCCAGCAGCTTGCTGGTACTAGAGACCCAGTACTTC. V is TRBV5-6 and J is TRBJ2-5; D gene ambiguous. Trimming took 1 base from V and 4 from J, leaving 8 bases between them. The CDR3 length is 13 residues. The germline V gene has CDR1 SGHDT and CDR2 YYEEEE. Using reference TRBV5-6 and TRBJ2-5 for the parts outside the CDR3, the full variable domain is DAGVTQSPTHLIKTRGQQVTLRCSPKSGHDTVSWYQQALGQGPQFIFQYYEEEERQRGNFPDRFSGHQFPNYSSELNVNALLLGDSALYLCASSLLVLETQYFGPGTRLLVL.

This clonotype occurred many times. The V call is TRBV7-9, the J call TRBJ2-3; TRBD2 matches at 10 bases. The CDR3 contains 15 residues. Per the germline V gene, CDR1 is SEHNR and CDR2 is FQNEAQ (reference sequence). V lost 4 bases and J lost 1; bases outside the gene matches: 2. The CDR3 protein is CASSSTSGGTDTQYF. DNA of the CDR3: TGTGCCAGCAGCTCCACTAGCGGGGGCACAGATACGCAGTATTTT.

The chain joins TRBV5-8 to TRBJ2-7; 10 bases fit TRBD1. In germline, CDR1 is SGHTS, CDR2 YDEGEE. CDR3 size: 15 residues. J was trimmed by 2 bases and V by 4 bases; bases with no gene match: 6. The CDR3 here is CASSPGQGVTYEQYF. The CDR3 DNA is TGTGCCAGCAGCCCCGGACAGGGGGTTACCTACGAGCAGTACTTC.

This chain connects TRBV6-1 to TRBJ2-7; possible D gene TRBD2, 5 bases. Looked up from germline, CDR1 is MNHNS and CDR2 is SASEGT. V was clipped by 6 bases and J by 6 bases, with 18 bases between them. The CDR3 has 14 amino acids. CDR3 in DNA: TGTGCCAGCAGGCTATTAAACCAGCGGTCCGAGCAGTACTTC. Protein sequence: CASRLLNQRSEQYF.

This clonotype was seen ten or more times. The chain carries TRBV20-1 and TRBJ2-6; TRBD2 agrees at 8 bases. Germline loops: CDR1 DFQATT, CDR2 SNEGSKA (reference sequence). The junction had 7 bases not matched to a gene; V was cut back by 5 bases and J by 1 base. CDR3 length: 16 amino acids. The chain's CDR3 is CSADRGGSSGANVLTF. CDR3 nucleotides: TGCAGTGCTGACCGGGGGGGTTCATCTGGGGCCAACGTCCTGACTTTC.

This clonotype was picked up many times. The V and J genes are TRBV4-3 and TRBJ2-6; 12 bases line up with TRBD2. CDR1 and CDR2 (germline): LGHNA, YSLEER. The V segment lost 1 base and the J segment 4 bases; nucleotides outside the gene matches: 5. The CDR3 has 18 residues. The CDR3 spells CASSQGLAGVAGANVLTF. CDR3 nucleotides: TGCGCCAGCAGCCAAGGACTAGCGGGAGTCGCCGGGGCCAACGTCCTGACTTTC.

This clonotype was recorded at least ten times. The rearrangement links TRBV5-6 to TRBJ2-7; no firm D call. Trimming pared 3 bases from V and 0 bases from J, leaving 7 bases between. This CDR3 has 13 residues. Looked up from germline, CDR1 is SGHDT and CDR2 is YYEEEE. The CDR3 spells CASSSNPSYEQYF. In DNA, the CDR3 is TGTGCCAGCAGCTCCAACCCCTCCTACGAGCAGTACTTC.

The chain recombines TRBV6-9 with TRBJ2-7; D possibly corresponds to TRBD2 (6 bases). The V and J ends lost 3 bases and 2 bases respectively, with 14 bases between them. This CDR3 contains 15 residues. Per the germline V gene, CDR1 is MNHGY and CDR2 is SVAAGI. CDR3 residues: CASSYEGGRTYEQYF. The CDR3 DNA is TGTGCCAGCAGTTACGAAGGAGGGAGGACCTACGAGCAGTACTTC.

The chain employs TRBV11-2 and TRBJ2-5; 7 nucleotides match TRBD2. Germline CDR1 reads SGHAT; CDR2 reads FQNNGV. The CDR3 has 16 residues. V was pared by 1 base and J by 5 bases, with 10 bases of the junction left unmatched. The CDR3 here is CASSLGRDYSRETQYF. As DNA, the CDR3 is TGTGCCAGCAGCTTAGGCCGGGACTACTCCCGGGAGACCCAGTACTTC.

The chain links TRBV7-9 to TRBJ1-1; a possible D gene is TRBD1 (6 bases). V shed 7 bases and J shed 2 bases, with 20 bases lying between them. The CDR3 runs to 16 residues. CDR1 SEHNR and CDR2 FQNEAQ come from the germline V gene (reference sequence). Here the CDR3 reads CASIHSGGGGNTEAFF. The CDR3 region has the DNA TGTGCCAGCATACACTCGGGGGGCGGGGGCAACACTGAAGCTTTCTTT.